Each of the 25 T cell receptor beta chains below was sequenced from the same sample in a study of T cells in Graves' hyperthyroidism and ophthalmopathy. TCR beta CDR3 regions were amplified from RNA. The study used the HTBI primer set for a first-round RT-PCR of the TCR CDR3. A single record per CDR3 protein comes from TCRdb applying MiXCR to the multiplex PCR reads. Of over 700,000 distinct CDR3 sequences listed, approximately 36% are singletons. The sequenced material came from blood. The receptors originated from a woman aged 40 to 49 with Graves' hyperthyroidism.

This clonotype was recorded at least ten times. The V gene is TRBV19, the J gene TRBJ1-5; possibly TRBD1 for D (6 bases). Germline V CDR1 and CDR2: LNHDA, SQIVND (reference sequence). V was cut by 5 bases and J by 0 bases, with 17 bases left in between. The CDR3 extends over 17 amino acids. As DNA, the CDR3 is TGTGCCAGTAGTCGATCGGACAGCCCTTATAGCAATCAGCCCCAGCATTTT. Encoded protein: CASSRSDSPYSNQPQHF.

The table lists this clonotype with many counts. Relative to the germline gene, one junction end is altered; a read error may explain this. The CDR3 nucleotides read TGTGCTAGCAGCTTAGGAGGCGATACCTACGAGCAGTACTTC. Its protein product is CASSLGGDTYEQYF. The V and J genes are TRBV7-7 and TRBJ2-7, with TRBD2 as a possible D gene (5 bases). The germline gives CDR1 SSHAT, CDR2 FNYEAQ (reference sequence). The length of the CDR3 is 14 residues.

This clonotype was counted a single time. This chain's CDR3 is CASSSPGHDLRSETQYF. The CDR3 DNA reads TGTGCCAGCAGCTCCCCGGGACATGACCTCCGGTCTGAGACCCAGTACTTC. The chain is built from TRBV2 and TRBJ2-5, with D possibly being TRBD1 (6 bases). The CDR3 spans 17 residues. The V gene lost 6 bases and the J gene lost 5 bases, with 25 bases spanning the gap. Per germline, CDR1 SNHLY and CDR2 FYNNEI.

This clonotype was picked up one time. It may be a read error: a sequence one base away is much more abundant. CDR3 bases: TGTGCCAGTAGTATGACAGGGGCGAACAATCAGCCCCGGCATTTT. Translating it yields CASSMTGANNQPRHF. V gene TRBV19 combines with J gene TRBJ1-5, with 8 bases matching TRBD1. This CDR3 comprises 15 residues. The V gene's germline CDR1 is LNHDA and CDR2 SQIVND (reference sequence).

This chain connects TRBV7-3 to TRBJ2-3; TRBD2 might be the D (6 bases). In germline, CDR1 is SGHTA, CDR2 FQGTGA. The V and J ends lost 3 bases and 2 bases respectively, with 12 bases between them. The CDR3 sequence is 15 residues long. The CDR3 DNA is TGTGCCAGCAGCTTTATAGCGGAAGCCACAGATACGCAGTATTTT. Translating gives CASSFIAEATDTQYF.

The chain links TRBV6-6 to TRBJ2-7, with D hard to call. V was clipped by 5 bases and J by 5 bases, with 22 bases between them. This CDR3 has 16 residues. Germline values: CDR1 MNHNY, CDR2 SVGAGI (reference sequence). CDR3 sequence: CASSAQGHAGFDEQYF. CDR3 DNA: TGTGCCAGCAGTGCGCAAGGGCACGCCGGATTCGACGAGCAGTACTTC.

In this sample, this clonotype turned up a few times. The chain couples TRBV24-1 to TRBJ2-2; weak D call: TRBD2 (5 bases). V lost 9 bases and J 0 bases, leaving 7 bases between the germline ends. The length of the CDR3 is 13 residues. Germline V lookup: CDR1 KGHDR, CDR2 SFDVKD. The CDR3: CATEGTNTGELFF. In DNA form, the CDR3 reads TGTGCCACCGAGGGCACGAACACCGGGGAGCTGTTTTTT.

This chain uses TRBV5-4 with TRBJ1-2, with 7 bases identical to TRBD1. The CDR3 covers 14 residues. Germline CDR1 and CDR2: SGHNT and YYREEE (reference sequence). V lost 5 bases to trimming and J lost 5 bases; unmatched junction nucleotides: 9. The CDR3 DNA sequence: TGTGCCAGCAGTTTAGTAGGGGGCTGGTATGGCTACACCTTC. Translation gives CASSLVGGWYGYTF.

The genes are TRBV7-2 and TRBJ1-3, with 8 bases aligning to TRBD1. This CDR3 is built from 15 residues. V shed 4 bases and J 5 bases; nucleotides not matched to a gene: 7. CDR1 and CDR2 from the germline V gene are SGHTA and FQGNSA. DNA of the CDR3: TGTGCCAGCAGCTCTACAGGGGGACCTCGAAACACCATATATTTT. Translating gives CASSSTGGPRNTIYF.

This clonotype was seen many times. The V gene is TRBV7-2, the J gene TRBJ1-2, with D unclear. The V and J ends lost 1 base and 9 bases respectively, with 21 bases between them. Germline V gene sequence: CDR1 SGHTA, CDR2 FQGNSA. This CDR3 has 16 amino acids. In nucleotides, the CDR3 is TGTGCCAGCAGCTTAGGCCCGCCGGGGTCGGGAAGAAGCTACACCTTC. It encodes CASSLGPPGSGRSYTF.

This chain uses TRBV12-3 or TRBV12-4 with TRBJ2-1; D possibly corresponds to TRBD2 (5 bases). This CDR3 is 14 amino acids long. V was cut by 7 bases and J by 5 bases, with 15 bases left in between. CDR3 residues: CASTIPGSHNEQFF. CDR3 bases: TGTGCCAGCACCATACCGGGATCCCACAATGAGCAGTTCTTC.

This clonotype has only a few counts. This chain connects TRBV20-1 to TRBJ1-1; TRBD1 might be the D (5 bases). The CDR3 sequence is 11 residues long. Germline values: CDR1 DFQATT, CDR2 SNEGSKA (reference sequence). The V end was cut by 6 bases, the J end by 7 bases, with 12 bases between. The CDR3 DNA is TGCAGTGCAGGGACCGCCCTTGAAGCTTTCTTT. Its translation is CSAGTALEAFF.

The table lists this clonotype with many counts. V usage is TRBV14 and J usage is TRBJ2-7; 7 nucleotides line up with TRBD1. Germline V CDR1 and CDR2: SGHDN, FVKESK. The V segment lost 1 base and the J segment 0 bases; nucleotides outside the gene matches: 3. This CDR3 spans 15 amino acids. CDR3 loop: CASSQGTGSSYEQYF. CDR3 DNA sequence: TGTGCCAGCAGCCAAGGGACAGGTTCCTCCTACGAGCAGTACTTC.

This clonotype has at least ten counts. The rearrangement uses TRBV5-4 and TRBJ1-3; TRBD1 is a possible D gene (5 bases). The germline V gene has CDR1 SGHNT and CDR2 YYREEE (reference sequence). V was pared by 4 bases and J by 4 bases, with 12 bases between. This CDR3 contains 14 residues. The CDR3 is CASSRIGTGNTIYF. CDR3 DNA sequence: TGTGCCAGCAGCCGTATTGGGACGGGAAACACCATATATTTT.

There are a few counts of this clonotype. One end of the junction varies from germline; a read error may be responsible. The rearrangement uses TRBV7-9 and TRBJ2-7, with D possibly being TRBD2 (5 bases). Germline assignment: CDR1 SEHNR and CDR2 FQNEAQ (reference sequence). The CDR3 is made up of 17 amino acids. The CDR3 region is CASSQDLVGTSSYEQYF. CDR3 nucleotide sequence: TGCGCCAGCAGCCAAGATCTGGTTGGTACTAGCTCCTACGAGCAGTACTTC.

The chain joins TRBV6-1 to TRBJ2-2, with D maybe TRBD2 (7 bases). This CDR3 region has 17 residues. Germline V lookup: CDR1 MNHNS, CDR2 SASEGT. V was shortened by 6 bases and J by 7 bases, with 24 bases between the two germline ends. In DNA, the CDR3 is TGTGCCAGCAGACCGACTGGCGGGGGCCTTTTGGGCGGGGAGCTGTTTTTT. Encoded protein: CASRPTGGGLLGGELFF.

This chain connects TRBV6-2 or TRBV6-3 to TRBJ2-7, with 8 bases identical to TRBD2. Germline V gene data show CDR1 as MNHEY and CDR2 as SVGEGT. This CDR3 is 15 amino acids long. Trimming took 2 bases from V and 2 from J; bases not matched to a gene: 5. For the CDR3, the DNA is TGTGCCAGCAGTTACGGTAGCGGGACCGCCTACGAGCAGTACTTC. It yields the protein CASSYGSGTAYEQYF.

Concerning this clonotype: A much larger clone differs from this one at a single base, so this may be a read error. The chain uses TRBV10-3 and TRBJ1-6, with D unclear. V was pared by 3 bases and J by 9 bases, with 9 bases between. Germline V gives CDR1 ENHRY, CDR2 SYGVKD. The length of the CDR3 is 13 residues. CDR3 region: CAISEWEGSPLHF. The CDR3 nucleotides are TGTGCCATCAGTGAATGGGAGGGTTCACCCCTCCACTTT.

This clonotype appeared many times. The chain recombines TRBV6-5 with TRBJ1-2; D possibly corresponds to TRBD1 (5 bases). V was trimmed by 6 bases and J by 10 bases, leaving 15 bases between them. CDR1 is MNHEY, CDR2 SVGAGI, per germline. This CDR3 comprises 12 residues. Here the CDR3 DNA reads TGTGCCAGCAGCCGAGGGGACTGGGACTACACCTTC. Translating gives CASSRGDWDYTF.

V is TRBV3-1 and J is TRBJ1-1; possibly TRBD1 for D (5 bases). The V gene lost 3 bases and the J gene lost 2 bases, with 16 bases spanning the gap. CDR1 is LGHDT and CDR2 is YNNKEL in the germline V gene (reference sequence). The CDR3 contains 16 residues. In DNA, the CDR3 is TGTGCCAGCAGCCACCGGATCGGGGGTGCTAACACTGAAGCTTTCTTT. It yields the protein CASSHRIGGANTEAFF.

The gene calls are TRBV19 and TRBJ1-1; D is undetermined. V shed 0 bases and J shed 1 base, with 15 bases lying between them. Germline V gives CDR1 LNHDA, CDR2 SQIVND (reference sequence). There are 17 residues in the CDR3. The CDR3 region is CASSIDLYPAWNTEAFF. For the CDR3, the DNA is TGTGCCAGTAGTATAGATCTTTACCCGGCCTGGAACACTGAAGCTTTCTTT.

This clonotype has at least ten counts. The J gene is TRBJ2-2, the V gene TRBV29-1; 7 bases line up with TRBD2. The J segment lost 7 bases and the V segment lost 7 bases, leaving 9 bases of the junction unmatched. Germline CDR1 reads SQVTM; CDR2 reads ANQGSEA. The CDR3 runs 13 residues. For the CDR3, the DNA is TGCAGCGGTGGGACTACCGGTGGCGGGGAGCTGTTTTTT. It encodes CSGGTTGGGELFF.

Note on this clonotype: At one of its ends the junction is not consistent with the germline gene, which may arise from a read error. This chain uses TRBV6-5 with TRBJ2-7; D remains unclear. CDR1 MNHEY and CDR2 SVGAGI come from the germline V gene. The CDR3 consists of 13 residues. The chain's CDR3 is CASSHSVDYERYF. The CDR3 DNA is TGTGCCAGCAGTCACAGCGTCGATTACGAGCGGTACTTC.

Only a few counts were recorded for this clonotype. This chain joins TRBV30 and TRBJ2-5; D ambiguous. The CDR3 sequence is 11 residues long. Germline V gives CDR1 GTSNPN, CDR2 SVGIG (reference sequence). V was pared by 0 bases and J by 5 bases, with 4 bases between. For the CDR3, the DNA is TGTGCCTGGAGTGTACAGGAGACCCAGTACTTC. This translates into CAWSVQETQYF.

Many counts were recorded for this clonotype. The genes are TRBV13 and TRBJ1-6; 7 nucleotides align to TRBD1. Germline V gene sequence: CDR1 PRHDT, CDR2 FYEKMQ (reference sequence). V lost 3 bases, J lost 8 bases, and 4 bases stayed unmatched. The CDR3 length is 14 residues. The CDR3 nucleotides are TGTGCCAGCAGCTTGACAGGGTTCGATTCACCCCTCCACTTT. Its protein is CASSLTGFDSPLHF.